The sample holds a few counts of the clone carrying this T cell receptor (beta chain). The V and J ends lost 7 bases and 8 bases respectively, with 14 bases between them. The CDR3 loop spans 11 amino acids. Germline V gene data show CDR1 as SQVTM and CDR2 as ANQGSEA. Preparing the TCRbeta library involved the use of unique molecular identifiers. TCRdb analysed the PCR reads with MiXCR anew, one entry per CDR3 protein. The sample contains a few hundred thousand distinct CDR3 sequences, about an eighth of which appear only once. This sample stems from a study of T-cell reconstitution after alpha-beta-depleted transplantation in children.

Specimen: PBMCs, mostly from graft donor cells, collected 360 days after TCRalphabeta/CD19-depleted stem cell transplant. The J gene is TRBJ1-2, the V gene TRBV29-1; TRBD1 is a possible D gene (6 bases). The sequence was collected from a male patient under 18 who had a stem cell transplant for acute myeloid leukemia, so the T cells may come from the graft donor. The CDR3 loop reads CSAYRESGYTF. As DNA, the CDR3 is TGCAGCGCATACAGGGAGTCGGGCTACACCTTC. The full variable domain, rest sourced from reference TRBV29-1 and TRBJ1-2, is SAVISQKPSRDICQRGTSLTIQCQVDSQVTMMFWYRQQPGQSLTLIATANQGSEATYESGFVIDKFPISRPNLTFSTLTVSNMSPEDSSIYLCSAYRESGYTFGSGTRLTVV.